This T cell receptor beta chain was captured by sequencing in a study of OX40 agonist ivuxolimab in advanced cancers. Germline assignment: CDR1 LGHNA and CDR2 YNFKEQ. The CDR3 sequence is 14 residues long. Trimming removed 0 bases at V and 4 bases at J, with 9 bases between. Study findings and constraints: Among some nonresponders, normalized T-cell clonal expansion was also low. In the 0.1 to 3.0 mg/kg range, CD4+ and CD8+ blood T cells had expanded clonally by week 6.

As regards this clone: Its antigen is unidentified. This sample includes further DNA sequences coding for the same CDR3.

TCRdb's table, derived via immunoSEQ multiplex PCR, lists solely in-frame clones and lacks some. The table lists about 44,000 clones, 85% to 90% of them singletons, with 45% to 55% in the top ten. The timepoints at which blood was sampled were baseline, cycle 4 day 1, and cycle 7 day 1. This TCR was sampled from an adult with an advanced solid tumor such as melanoma, head and neck, liver or kidney cancer. This specimen consisted of CD4+ or CD8+ T cells sorted from blood, obtained in a trial of the OX40 agonist ivuxolimab. The chain joins TRBV4-2 to TRBJ2-5, with D perhaps assigned TRBD1 or TRBD2 (6 bases each). This CDR3 reads CASSQEEGGETQYF. DNA of the CDR3: TGTGCCAGCAGCCAAGAGGAGGGGGGAGAGACCCAGTACTTC.